The rows below give T cell receptor beta chains drawn from one sample of a study of pediatric ulcerative colitis. The protocol was immunoSEQ multiplex PCR, while the TCRdb copy is restricted to in-frame clones and leaves out a portion. The sample includes roughly 25,000 clones, over 55% seen only once; the top ten take over 6%. Sample: gut tissue. Receptor source: a boy aged 10-17 years with severe ulcerative colitis. The CDR3 runs from the conserved cysteine through the conserved F or W. Each record gives: J gene, V gene, D gene, clone size, CDR3 protein, CDR3 DNA. A D gene is named only where the DNA matches it firmly. Clone size is stated in some rows and not others, as once, few, many or a class when expanded.

J: TRBJ2-2; V: TRBV4-1; D: TRBD2; size: .; CDR3: CASSPLGLAGHTGELFF; DNA: TGCGCCAGCAGCCCCTTGGGACTAGCGGGACATACCGGGGAGCTGTTTTTT
J: TRBJ1-5; V: TRBV2; D: .; size: few; CDR3: CASSGGGEGNQPQHF; DNA: TGTGCCAGCAGTGGGGGAGGGGAGGGCAATCAGCCCCAGCATTTT
J: TRBJ1-2; V: TRBV28; D: .; size: .; CDR3: CASKGPAIFLYGYTF; DNA: TGTGCCAGCAAGGGACCGGCTATTTTTCTCTATGGCTACACCTTC
J: TRBJ2-3; V: TRBV13; D: .; size: .; CDR3: CASSSRTSTDTQYF; DNA: TGTGCCAGCAGCTCGAGGACTAGCACAGATACGCAGTATTTT
J: TRBJ2-7; V: TRBV5-6; D: TRBD1; size: .; CDR3: CASSFRGQQGAYEQYF; DNA: TGTGCCAGCAGCTTTCGGGGACAACAGGGGGCCTACGAGCAGTACTTC
J: TRBJ2-3; V: TRBV6-6; D: .; size: .; CDR3: CASSYGKGDTQYF; DNA: TGTGCCAGCAGCTACGGGAAGGGGGATACGCAGTATTTT
J: TRBJ2-2; V: TRBV10-3; D: TRBD2; size: .; CDR3: CAISESRAGAGTGELFF; DNA: TGTGCCATCAGTGAGTCAAGAGCGGGAGCTGGGACCGGGGAGCTGTTTTTT
J: TRBJ2-7; V: TRBV6-5; D: TRBD1; size: .; CDR3: CASIKDRGGPYEQYF; DNA: TGTGCCAGCATCAAGGACAGGGGTGGCCCCTACGAGCAGTACTTC
J: TRBJ2-1; V: TRBV5-1; D: TRBD2; size: .; CDR3: CASSPYGTSGILYNEQFF; DNA: TGCGCCAGCAGCCCCTACGGGACTAGCGGGATTCTCTACAATGAGCAGTTCTTC
J: TRBJ1-2; V: TRBV25-1; D: .; size: few; CDR3: CASSESYGYTF; DNA: TGTGCCAGCAGTGAATCCTATGGCTACACCTTC
J: TRBJ2-7; V: TRBV2; D: .; size: .; CDR3: CASAGVSPREQYF; DNA: TGTGCCAGCGCTGGGGTTTCTCCCCGCGAGCAGTACTTC
J: TRBJ2-2; V: TRBV27; D: TRBD2; size: medium-sized; CDR3: CASSLGRSGASGTGELFF; DNA: TGTGCCAGCAGTTTAGGACGTAGCGGGGCCTCGGGAACCGGGGAGCTGTTTTTT
J: TRBJ2-3; V: TRBV6-6; D: TRBD2; size: .; CDR3: CASSPLAGGRSDTQYF; DNA: TGTGCCAGCAGTCCCCTAGCGGGAGGGCGGTCAGATACGCAGTATTTT
J: TRBJ1-1; V: TRBV19; D: TRBD1; size: .; CDR3: CASSIVPLTGGARTEAFF; DNA: TGTGCCAGTAGTATAGTACCGCTTACAGGGGGCGCAAGGACTGAAGCTTTCTTT
J: TRBJ2-7; V: TRBV2; D: .; size: few; CDR3: CASSGQGQYEQYF; DNA: TGTGCCAGCAGTGGTCAGGGGCAATACGAGCAGTACTTC
J: TRBJ1-5; V: TRBV25-1; D: .; size: few; CDR3: CASSISDRTLLNQPQHF; DNA: TGTGCCAGCAGCATTAGTGACAGGACCCTTCTTAATCAGCCCCAGCATTTT
J: TRBJ1-2; V: TRBV18; D: .; size: few; CDR3: CASSHGETGSDYTF; DNA: TGTGCCAGCTCCCATGGTGAGACAGGCTCTGACTACACCTTC
J: TRBJ1-5; V: TRBV2; D: TRBD1; size: .; CDR3: CASSSNTGVYGNQPQHF; DNA: TGTGCCAGCAGTAGTAATACAGGGGTTTACGGCAATCAGCCCCAGCATTTT
J: TRBJ2-1; V: TRBV4-3; D: TRBD2; size: .; CDR3: CASSQGDRRPGTRWNEQFF; DNA: TGCGCCAGCAGCCAAGGCGACAGGCGTCCGGGGACTAGGTGGAATGAGCAGTTCTTC
J: TRBJ1-1; V: TRBV30; D: .; size: .; CDR3: CAWLRGLPVSMNTEAFF; DNA: TGTGCCTGGCTCAGGGGATTACCAGTTTCCATGAACACTGAAGCTTTCTTT
J: TRBJ1-1; V: TRBV11-3; D: .; size: .; CDR3: CASSLEGGTEAFF; DNA: TGTGCCAGCAGCTTAGAAGGAGGGACTGAAGCTTTCTTT
J: TRBJ2-3; V: TRBV7-9; D: TRBD2; size: .; CDR3: CASSLDGLAGGDTQYF; DNA: TGTGCCAGCAGCTTAGACGGACTAGCGGGAGGAGATACGCAGTATTTT
J: TRBJ2-7; V: TRBV5-8; D: TRBD1; size: few; CDR3: CASSLVDRGPMEQYF; DNA: TGTGCCAGCAGCTTGGTGGACAGGGGGCCGATGGAGCAGTACTTC
J: TRBJ1-5; V: TRBV6-4; D: TRBD1; size: few; CDR3: CASSRGLDQPQHF; DNA: TGTGCCAGCAGCAGGGGGCTAGATCAGCCCCAGCATTTT